This passage covers 3 T cell receptor beta chains from one sample sequenced in a study of blood T cells in healthy people across ages. Alongside a J-beta primer mix, a sample-barcoded 5' primer served in a second PCR lasting about 6 to 12 cycles. TCRdb analysed the 5' RACE reads with MiXCR anew, one entry per CDR3 protein. Of 1.5 million to 2 million distinct CDR3 sequences listed, under 30% were seen once; the top ten hold 7.7%. Material: blood. The receptor source for this set is a woman in her twenties or thirties in good health.

This rearrangement joins TRBV7-3 to TRBJ2-2; tentatively, D is TRBD1 or TRBD2 (5 bases each). The V gene's germline CDR1 is SGHTA and CDR2 FQGTGA. V lost 5 bases to trimming and J lost 7 bases, with 14 bases between them. The CDR3 loop spans 14 amino acids. The chain's CDR3 is CASSPGTPGGELFF. CDR3 DNA sequence: TGTGCCAGCAGCCCTGGGACGCCCGGCGGGGAGCTGTTTTTT. The variable domain in full, with the rest retrieved from reference TRBV7-3 and TRBJ2-2, is GAGVSQTPSNKVTEKGKYVELRCDPISGHTALYWYRQSLGQGPEFLIYFQGTGAADDSGLPNDRFFAVRPEGSVSTLKIQRTERGDSAVYLCASSPGTPGGELFFGEGSRLTVL.

The chain combines TRBV28 with TRBJ2-5, with TRBD2 matching 10 bases. After removal of 4 bases from V and 4 bases from J, the junction contained 6 bases not matched to a gene. The V gene's germline CDR1 is MDHEN and CDR2 SYDVKM. This CDR3 has 15 amino acids. The DNA for the CDR3 is TGTGCCAGCAGTTCCGGTGCTAGCGGGGGAGAGACCCAGTACTTC. Its translation is CASSSGASGGETQYF.

The sample holds many counts of this clonotype. This CDR3 reads CSATGLAGWTQYF. CDR3 nucleotide sequence: TGCAGTGCTACAGGACTAGCCGGGTGGACCCAGTACTTC. The chain couples TRBV20-1 to TRBJ2-5; the match to TRBD2 covers 8 bases. This CDR3 comprises 13 residues. Germline V gene data show CDR1 as DFQATT and CDR2 as SNEGSKA (reference sequence). The ends lost 4 bases at V and 7 bases at J; junction bases unmatched: 8.